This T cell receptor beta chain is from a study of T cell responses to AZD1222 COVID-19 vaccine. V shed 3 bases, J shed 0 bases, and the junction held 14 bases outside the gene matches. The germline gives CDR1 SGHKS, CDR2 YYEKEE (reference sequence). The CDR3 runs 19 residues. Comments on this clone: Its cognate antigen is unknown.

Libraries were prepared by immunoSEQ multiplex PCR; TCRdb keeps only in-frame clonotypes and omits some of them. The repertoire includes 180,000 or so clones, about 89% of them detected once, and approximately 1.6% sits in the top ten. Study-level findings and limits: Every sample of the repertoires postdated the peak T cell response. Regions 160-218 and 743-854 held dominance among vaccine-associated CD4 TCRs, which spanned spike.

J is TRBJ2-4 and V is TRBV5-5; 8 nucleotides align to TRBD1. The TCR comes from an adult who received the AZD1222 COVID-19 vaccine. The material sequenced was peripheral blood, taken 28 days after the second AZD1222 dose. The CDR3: CASSSDRGRLGLAKNIQYF. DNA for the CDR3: TGTGCCAGCAGCTCCGACAGGGGCCGACTAGGTCTAGCCAAAAACATTCAGTACTTC.